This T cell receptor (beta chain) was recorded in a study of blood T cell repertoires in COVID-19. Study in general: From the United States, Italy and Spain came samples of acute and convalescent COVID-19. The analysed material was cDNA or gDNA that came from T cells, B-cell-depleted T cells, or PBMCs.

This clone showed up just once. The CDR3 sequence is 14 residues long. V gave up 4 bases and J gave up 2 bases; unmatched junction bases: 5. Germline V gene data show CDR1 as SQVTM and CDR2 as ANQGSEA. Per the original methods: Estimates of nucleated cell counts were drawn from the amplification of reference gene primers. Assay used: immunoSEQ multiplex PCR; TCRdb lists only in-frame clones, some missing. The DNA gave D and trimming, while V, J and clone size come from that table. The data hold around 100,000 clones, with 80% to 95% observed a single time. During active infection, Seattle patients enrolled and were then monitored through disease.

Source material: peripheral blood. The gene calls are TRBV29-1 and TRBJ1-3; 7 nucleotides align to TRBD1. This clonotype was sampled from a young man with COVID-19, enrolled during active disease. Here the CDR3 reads CSVATGSTGNTIYF. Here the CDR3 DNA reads TGCAGCGTTGCGACAGGGTCGACTGGAAACACCATATATTTT.